This TCR beta chain was recovered during a study of control samples from healthy donors and cancer patients. This clone is categorized as medium-sized (0.01 to 0.1%). The protocol was immunoSEQ multiplex PCR, while the TCRdb copy is restricted to in-frame clones and leaves out a portion. The sample holds under 70,000 clones, over 75% seen once. Germline CDR1 reads SGHTS; CDR2 reads YDEGEE. V gave up 0 bases and J gave up 4 bases, with 14 bases separating them. There are 16 residues in the CDR3. V gene TRBV5-8 combines with J gene TRBJ1-5; D ambiguous. The sequence derives from a woman in her forties or fifties with colorectal cancer. Sequences were obtained from PBMCs. This chain's CDR3 is CASSLEVGSPNQPQHF. CDR3 bases: TGTGCCAGCAGCTTGGAGGTCGGATCCCCAAATCAGCCCCAGCATTTT.